This T cell receptor beta chain was sequenced during a study of Ad26.COV2.S vaccination and SARS-CoV-2 variants. Treatment indicated: about 20 received Ad26.COV2.S at low or high dose, single or two shots; several received placebo; per-sample allocation not given. Sampling was done on day 63 after the first vaccine or placebo injection. Donation was by an adult aged 18-55 years who was in Boston. Vaccine was an Ad26 vector expressing Wuhan-strain SARS-CoV-2 spike. TCRdb keeps only in-frame clones here, not all; method: immunoSEQ multiplex PCR. Seen here are some 320,000 clones, around four fifths observed once, and the top ten hold around 2%. CDR3 length: 15 amino acids. V lost 2 bases to trimming and J lost 8 bases, with 18 bases between them. Germline V gene sequence: CDR1 SNHLY, CDR2 FYNNEI.

The starting material was peripheral blood, obtained in a trial of Ad26.COV2.S vaccine versus placebo. The origin of this receptor is a person between 18 and 65 years old who received the Ad26.COV2.S COVID-19 vaccine or a placebo. This chain links TRBV2 with TRBJ1-2; maybe TRBD1 (5 bases). The CDR3 protein is CASSEQGGASGGYTF. CDR3 nucleotides: TGTGCCAGCAGTGAACAGGGAGGGGCCTCCGGAGGCTACACCTTC. The variable domain in full, with the rest retrieved from reference TRBV2 and TRBJ1-2, is EPEVTQTPSHQVTQMGQEVILRCVPISNHLYFYWYRQILGQKVEFLVSFYNNEISEKSEIFDDQFSVERPDGSNFTLKIRSTKLEDSAMYFCASSEQGGASGGYTFGSGTRLTVV.